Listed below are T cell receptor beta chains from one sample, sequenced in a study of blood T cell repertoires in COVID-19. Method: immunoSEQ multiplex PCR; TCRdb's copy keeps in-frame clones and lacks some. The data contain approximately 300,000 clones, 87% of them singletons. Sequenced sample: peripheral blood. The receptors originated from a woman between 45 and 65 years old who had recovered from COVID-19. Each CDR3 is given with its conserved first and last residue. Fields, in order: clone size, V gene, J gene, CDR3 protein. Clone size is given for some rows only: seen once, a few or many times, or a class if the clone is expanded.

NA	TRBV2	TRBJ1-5	CASRPGGNQPQHF
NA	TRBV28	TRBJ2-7	CASSPYLGRAYEQYF
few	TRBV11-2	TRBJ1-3	CASSLGRNTIYF
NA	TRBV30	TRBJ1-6	CAWRDRGWNSPLHF
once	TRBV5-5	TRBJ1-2	CASSFSTGTNYGYTF
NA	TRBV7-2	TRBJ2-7	CASSLGIAGLAGNTYEQYF
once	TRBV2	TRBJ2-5	CASSDPSGDMYQETQYF
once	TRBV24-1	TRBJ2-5	CATSDPAPKTQYF
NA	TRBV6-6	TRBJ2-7	CASRGDYWYEQYF
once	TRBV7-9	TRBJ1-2	CASSRERENYGYTF
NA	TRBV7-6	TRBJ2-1	CASSLGYPSSYNEQFF
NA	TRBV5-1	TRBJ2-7	CASSGTGGSYEQYF
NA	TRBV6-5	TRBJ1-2	CASSYSISLNYGYTF
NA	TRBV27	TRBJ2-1	CASTPSGGTYNEQFF
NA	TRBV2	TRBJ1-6	CATPKYRDSYNSPLHF
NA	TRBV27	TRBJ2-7	CASRLPGQGAYEQYF
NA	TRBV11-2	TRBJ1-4	CASSRDRVVEKLFF
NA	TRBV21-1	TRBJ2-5	CASSKPQGAQETQYF
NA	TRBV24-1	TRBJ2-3	CATSVPSGYTDTQYF
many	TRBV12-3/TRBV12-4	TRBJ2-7	CASSLTGAHEQYF
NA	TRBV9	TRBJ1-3	CASSGGNTIYF
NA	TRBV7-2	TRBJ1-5	CASSNRGKSGNQPQHF
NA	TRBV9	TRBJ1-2	CASSVDAVANYGYTF
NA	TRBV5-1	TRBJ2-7	CASSALRGEDEQYF
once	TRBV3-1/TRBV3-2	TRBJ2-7	CASSPTGTYEQYF
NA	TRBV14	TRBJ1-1	CASRVTGKPEAFF
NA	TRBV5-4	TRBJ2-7	CASTMRGGEQYF
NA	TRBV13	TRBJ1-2	CASSRKKGEGYTF
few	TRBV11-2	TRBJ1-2	CASSLLQGSYGYTF
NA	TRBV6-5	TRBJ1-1	CASSANFNTEAFF
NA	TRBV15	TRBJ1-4	CATSRGGQGGATNEKLFF
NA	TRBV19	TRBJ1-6	CASSARTGSYNSPLHF
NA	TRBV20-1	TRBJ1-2	CSASSANYGYTF
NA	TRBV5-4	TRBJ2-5	CASRPRLAAQETQYF
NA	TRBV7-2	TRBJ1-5	CASSLGQVGNQPQHF
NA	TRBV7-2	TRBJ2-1	CASSFAGLAGGPREQFF
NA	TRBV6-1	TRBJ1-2	CASSEGPGGYGYTF
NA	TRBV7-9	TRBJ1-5	CASSLWSGQGNNQPQHF
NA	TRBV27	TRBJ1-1	CASSLWGRDTEAFF
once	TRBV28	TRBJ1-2	CASSFSGFYTF
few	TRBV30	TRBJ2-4	CAWSTGDKNIQYF
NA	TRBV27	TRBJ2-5	CASRSMSSGGARGTQYF
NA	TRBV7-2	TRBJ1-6	CASSPQGQVNSPLHF
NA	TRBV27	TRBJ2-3	CASSLEGTEVDTQYF
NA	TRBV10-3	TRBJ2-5	CASRGSGPTQETQYF
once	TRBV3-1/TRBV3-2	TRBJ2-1	CASSQRLAAKNEQFF